This TCR beta chain derives from a study of post-analysis software for immune sequencing data. Points from the study as a whole: Those with multiple sclerosis, the patient group, showed significantly lower normalized Chao1 diversity than controls. Controls had lower frequencies than patients of five or six TRBV segments, which included TRBV5-6, TRBV5-1 and TRBV20-1. Samples made in the same batch grouped tightly together by F measure.

As to this clonotype: What it binds is unknown.

V was pared by 3 bases and J by 5 bases, with 9 bases between. The CDR3 loop spans 13 amino acids. The germline CDR1 and CDR2 sequences are SNHLY and FYNNEI. Prepared libraries of TCR beta cDNA carried unique molecular identifiers. TCRdb processed the PCR reads anew with MiXCR; each CDR3 protein has one entry. The sample includes 170,000 or so distinct CDR3 sequences, roughly 30% of them seen just once. This receptor was identified in a girl between 5 and 17 years old with multiple sclerosis. The chain is built from TRBV2 and TRBJ2-3; D tentatively reads TRBD1 or TRBD2 (5 bases each). Sequencing used blood. In DNA form, the CDR3 reads TGTGCCAGCAGTGAGACAGAGGGAGATACGCAGTATTTT. It codes for CASSETEGDTQYF.